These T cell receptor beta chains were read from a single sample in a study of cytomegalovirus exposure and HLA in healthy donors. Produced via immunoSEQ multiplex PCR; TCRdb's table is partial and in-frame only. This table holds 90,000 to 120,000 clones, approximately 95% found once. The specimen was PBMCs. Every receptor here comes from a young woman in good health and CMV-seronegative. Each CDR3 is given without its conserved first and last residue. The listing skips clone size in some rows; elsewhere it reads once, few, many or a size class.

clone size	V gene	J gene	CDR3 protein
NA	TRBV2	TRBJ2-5	ASSFLGLAGGQETQY
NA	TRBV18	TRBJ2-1	ASSSRQDVLNEQF
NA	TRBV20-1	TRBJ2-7	SAGDRGL
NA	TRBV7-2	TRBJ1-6	ASSLVRQGGPPLH
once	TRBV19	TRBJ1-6	ASSTVYGAGSPLH
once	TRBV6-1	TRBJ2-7	ASSYGQSSDEQY
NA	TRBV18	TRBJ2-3	ASSPTSGGAKDTQY
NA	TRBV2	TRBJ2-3	ASSYRGVIDTQY
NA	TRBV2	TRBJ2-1	ASSVGGGYNEQF
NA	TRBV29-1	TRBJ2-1	SVDLTGGAYNEQF
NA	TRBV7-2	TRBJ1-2	ASSLAQGRFYGYT
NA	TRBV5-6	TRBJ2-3	ASSLRQFSTDTQY
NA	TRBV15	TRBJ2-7	ATSHSYEQY
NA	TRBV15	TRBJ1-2	ATSRDSTPGGHDYGYT
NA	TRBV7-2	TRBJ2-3	ASSLAYSGVDTQY
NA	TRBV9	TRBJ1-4	ASSLRQGNEKLF
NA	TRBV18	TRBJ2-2	ASSPQSGGHTGELF
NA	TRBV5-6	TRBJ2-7	ASSLGGTRSYEQY
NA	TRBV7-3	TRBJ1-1	ASSLRGDTEAF
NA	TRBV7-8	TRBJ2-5	ASSPPGTGAETQY